The 12 T cell receptor beta chains listed next were all sequenced from one sample in a study of immune heterogeneity within non-small cell lung tumors. TCR beta CDR3 amplification used multiplex PCR with 32 V and 13 J primers. TCRdb reprocessed the multiplex PCR reads with MiXCR, giving one entry per CDR3 protein. Among roughly 1,700 distinct CDR3 sequences listed, approximately 20% were seen once. Per sample, 600 ng of bulk tumor genomic DNA was the template used. Multiple widely separated biopsies were taken from each primary tumor at surgery. The patients were newly diagnosed with non-small cell lung cancer, had not been treated, and had curative surgery. The sequenced sample consisted of lung tumor tissue. These receptors originate from a woman between 45 and 60 years old with non-small cell lung cancer.

By its share, this clonotype is medium-sized. This sequence joins TRBV30 and TRBJ2-1; 8 bases line up with TRBD1. Germline values: CDR1 GTSNPN, CDR2 SVGIG (reference sequence). Trimming at V came to 4 bases and at J to 7 bases, leaving 9 bases not matched to a gene. This CDR3 region has 14 residues. The CDR3 DNA sequence: TGTGCCTGGACACAAATCGGGACAGGAAATGAGCAGTTCTTC. Its translation is CAWTQIGTGNEQFF.

This clonotype was seen a handful of times. Since a much larger clone is just one base distant, this may be a read error. The V gene is TRBV5-1, the J gene TRBJ1-4; D possibly corresponds to TRBD1 (6 bases). CDR1 and CDR2 from the germline V gene are SGHRS and YFSETQ. This CDR3 region has 17 residues. Between the trimmed V and J ends, which lost 7 bases and 5 bases, there was a span of 24 bases. CDR3: CASRSSGTRGENEKLFF. In DNA form, the CDR3 reads TGCGCCAGCCGATCGTCTGGGACAAGGGGCGAGAATGAAAAACTGTTTTTT. The whole variable domain, filled in from reference TRBV5-1 and TRBJ1-4, reads KAGVTQTPRYLIKTRGQQVTLSCSPISGHRSVSWYQQTPGQGLQFLFEYFSETQRNKGNFPGRFSGRQFSNSRSEMNVSTLELGDSALYLCASRSSGTRGENEKLFFGSGTQLSVL.

Note on this clonotype: One base away lies a much larger clone, so this may be a sequencing read error. The rearrangement uses TRBV7-2 and TRBJ2-2; 8 positions agree with TRBD2. The CDR3 has 15 amino acids. J gave up 5 bases and V 9 bases, and 11 bases lay outside the gene matches. Germline V gene sequence: CDR1 SGHTA, CDR2 FQGNSA. In DNA form, the CDR3 reads TGTGCCAGAAGCCTGGCGGGGGGAGCAACCGGGGAGCTGTTTTTT. Encoded protein: CARSLAGGATGELFF.

Concerning this clonotype itself: A read error may produce the germline difference seen at one junction end. The V and J genes are TRBV7-8 and TRBJ1-1; D remains unclear. Germline V gene data show CDR1 as SGHVS and CDR2 as FQNEAQ. CDR3 length: 14 residues. Written as DNA, the CDR3 is TGTGCCAGCAGCTTAGCGGGGATGAACAGTGAAGCTTTCTTT. Amino acid sequence: CASSLAGMNSEAFF. Full variable domain (rest looked up from reference TRBV7-8 and TRBJ1-1): GAGVSQSPRYKVAKRGQDVALRCDPISGHVSLFWYQQALGQGPEFLTYFQNEAQLDKSGLPSDRFFAERPEGSVSTLKIQRTQQEDSAVYLCASSLAGMNSEAFFGQGTRLTVV.

This clonotype is classed as large. V gene TRBV15 combines with J gene TRBJ1-2; weak D call: TRBD1 (5 bases). The CDR3 contains 13 residues. Germline assignment: CDR1 LNHNV and CDR2 YYDKDF (reference sequence). Trimming took off 0 bases at V and 7 bases at J, with 9 bases between the two ends. CDR3 sequence reads: CATSRDPGFGYTF. Here the CDR3 DNA reads TGTGCCACCAGCAGAGATCCAGGGTTTGGCTACACCTTC.

Sample share makes this clonotype large. V gene TRBV28 combines with J gene TRBJ2-7; 7 positions match TRBD1. The CDR3 is 17 amino acids. V lost 7 bases to trimming and J lost 2 bases; unmatched junction nucleotides: 17. Germline V CDR1 and CDR2: MDHEN, SYDVKM. The CDR3: CASTSVGGAKGAYEQYF. As DNA, the CDR3 is TGTGCCAGCACTTCGGTAGGGGGCGCAAAGGGGGCCTACGAGCAGTACTTC.

The chain joins TRBV7-8 to TRBJ2-1, with D possibly being TRBD2 (6 bases). The germline CDR1 and CDR2 sequences are SGHVS and FQNEAQ. V was cut by 8 bases and J by 5 bases, with 19 bases left in between. This CDR3 spans 15 amino acids. As DNA, the CDR3 is TGTGCCAGCCGTTTAGCGGTTGGGGCAAACAATGAGCAGTTCTTC. This translates into CASRLAVGANNEQFF.

This clonotype ranks as large (0.1 to 1%). This chain links TRBV27 with TRBJ2-7, with TRBD2 as a possible D gene (5 bases). The CDR3 extends over 16 amino acids. The V end lost 0 bases, the J end lost 4 bases, and 16 bases lay between the germline ends. Germline CDR1 is MNHEY and CDR2 is SMNVEV (reference sequence). The CDR3 DNA reads TGTGCCAGCAGTTTATCCCGGTCTAGCCTATGGTACGAGCAGTACTTC. This gives the protein CASSLSRSSLWYEQYF.

A note on this clonotype: This may arise from a read error, as a much more abundant clone is one base away. The chain recombines TRBV20-1 with TRBJ2-2; no clear D gene. The CDR3 runs to 14 residues. Trimming removed 3 bases at V and 5 bases at J, with 13 bases between. Germline V lookup: CDR1 DFQATT, CDR2 SNEGSKA (reference sequence). For the CDR3, the DNA is TGCAGTGCTAGTAGACAACAAAAGACCGGGGAGCTGTTTTTT. Protein: CSASRQQKTGELFF.

Relative to its sample, this clonotype is large (0.1 to 1%). The chain has TRBV7-2 and TRBJ1-2; D gene uncertain. The CDR3 runs 12 residues. CDR1 is SGHTA and CDR2 is FQGNSA in the germline V gene. V lost 2 bases and J 7 bases, leaving 8 bases between the germline ends. The CDR3 loop is CASSLRLSGYTF. The CDR3 DNA is TGTGCCAGCAGCTTAAGGCTCTCTGGCTACACCTTC.

The J gene is TRBJ2-5, the V gene TRBV28; D is uncertain. V lost 7 bases, J lost 2 bases, and 5 bases lay in between. The CDR3 contains 11 residues. Germline CDR1 MDHEN, CDR2 SYDVKM. The CDR3 region is CASIGQETQYF. CDR3 bases: TGTGCCAGCATAGGGCAAGAGACCCAGTACTTC.

This clonotype was counted a few times. A much more abundant neighbour one base away suggests this may be a read error. The rearrangement uses TRBV19 and TRBJ2-7, with TRBD1 matching 9 bases. The CDR3 loop spans 15 amino acids. In germline, CDR1 is LNHDA, CDR2 SQIVND (reference sequence). After removal of 5 bases from V and 3 bases from J, the junction contained 8 bases not matched to a gene. CDR3 residues: CASSPWTGAGYEQYF. The CDR3 region has the DNA TGTGCCAGTAGTCCTTGGACAGGGGCCGGCTACGAGCAGTACTTC.